One sample yielded the 16 T cell receptor beta chains listed below, sequenced in a study of T cell repertoires in cytomegalovirus infection. TCRdb independently ran MiXCR on the reads; one entry per CDR3 protein. The sample has hundreds of thousands of distinct CDR3 sequences, around 30% seen once. Antigens for these TCRs are unknown. This sample comprised cultured PBMCs, obtained from culture after CMV antigen stimulation. Receptors were obtained from a human donor in good health (CMV status not recorded). Some clones in this sample may be carry-over from other donors' samples.

The rearrangement links TRBV12-5 to TRBJ2-1; 7 positions match TRBD1. Losses at the gene ends were 1 base for V and 6 bases for J; bases not matched to a gene: 6. The germline V gene encodes CDR1 LGHNT and CDR2 FRNRAP. The CDR3 sequence is 15 residues long. CDR3 nucleotide sequence: TGTGCTAGTGGTTTGGGACAGGGATGGGGCAATGAGCAGTTCTTC. This codes for CASGLGQGWGNEQFF. Looking up the rest from reference TRBV12-5 and TRBJ2-1 gives the full variable domain: DARVTQTPRHKVTEMGQEVTMRCQPILGHNTVFWYRQTMMQGLELLAYFRNRAPLDDSGMPKDRFSAEMPDATLATLKIQPSEPRDSAVYFCASGLGQGWGNEQFFGPGTRLTVL.

This clonotype was seen a few times. The CDR3 loop is CASSLTSQTQYF. As DNA, the CDR3 is TGTGCCAGCAGCCTGACCAGCCAAACGCAGTATTTT. V gene TRBV7-2 combines with J gene TRBJ2-3; no reliable D call. This CDR3 comprises 12 residues. V was cut by 5 bases and J by 9 bases, with 12 bases left in between. In germline, CDR1 is SGHTA, CDR2 FQGNSA. The full variable domain, its missing parts supplied by reference TRBV7-2 and TRBJ2-3, is GAGVSQSPSNKVTEKGKDVELRCDPISGHTALYWYRQSLGQGLEFLIYFQGNSAPDKSGLPSDRFSAERTGGSVSTLTIQRTQQEDSAVYLCASSLTSQTQYFGPGTRLTVL.

This clonotype was seen many times. V gene TRBV7-2 combines with J gene TRBJ2-5; the D gene is possibly TRBD1 (6 bases). V lost 2 bases to trimming and J lost 0 bases, with 13 bases between them. The CDR3 contains 16 residues. Germline CDR1 reads SGHTA; CDR2 reads FQGNSA. The CDR3 sequence is CASSLLARGYQETQYF. The CDR3 DNA is TGTGCCAGCAGCTTACTGGCCAGGGGATACCAAGAGACCCAGTACTTC.

This clonotype was seen a few times. This chain links TRBV2 with TRBJ2-7; 7 bases are shared with TRBD2. CDR3 length: 15 residues. Germline V lookup: CDR1 SNHLY, CDR2 FYNNEI. Losses at the gene ends were 1 base for V and 5 bases for J; bases not matched to a gene: 8. The CDR3 is CASSEGGLRADEQYF. The CDR3 DNA follows: TGTGCCAGCAGTGAAGGGGGACTACGCGCAGACGAGCAGTACTTC.

The chain combines TRBV7-8 with TRBJ2-1; D might be TRBD2 (6 bases). CDR3 length: 15 amino acids. Trimming shortened V by 0 bases and J by 2 bases, and 8 bases separated the two germline ends. CDR1 and CDR2 from the germline V gene are SGHVS and FQNEAQ. CDR3 loop: CASSLAEGAYNEQFF. The CDR3, as DNA: TGTGCCAGCAGCTTAGCGGAGGGCGCCTACAATGAGCAGTTCTTC.

This clonotype appeared a few times. The rearrangement links TRBV6-1 to TRBJ2-3; D gene uncertain. From germline, CDR1 is MNHNS and CDR2 SASEGT. The ends were cut back, 5 bases at V and 0 bases at J, with 9 bases in the middle. This CDR3 has 14 residues. CDR3: CASSRLGSTDTQYF. The DNA of the CDR3 is TGTGCCAGCAGTCGACTGGGGAGCACAGATACGCAGTATTTT.

The chain carries TRBV20-1 and TRBJ2-6; D uncertain. V lost 6 bases and J lost 4, with 13 bases in between. From germline, CDR1 is DFQATT and CDR2 SNEGSKA (reference sequence). The CDR3 length is 14 residues. Here the CDR3 reads CSARPATGANVLTF. Here the CDR3 DNA reads TGCAGTGCCCGTCCAGCGACAGGGGCCAACGTCCTGACTTTC.

This sequence joins TRBV5-5 and TRBJ2-1, with D possibly being TRBD2 (5 bases). Germline CDR1 SGHKS, CDR2 YYEKEE (reference sequence). The CDR3 is made up of 14 amino acids. The germline V and J ends were trimmed by 1 base and 4 bases, with 9 bases remaining between them. Here the CDR3 reads CASSLTLAYNEQFF. CDR3 DNA: TGTGCCAGCAGCTTGACCCTAGCTTACAATGAGCAGTTCTTC.

CDR3 nucleotide sequence: TGTGCCACCAGTGTGGGACAGGGGGCGCCCGGGGCCAACGTCCTGACTTTC. This translates into CATSVGQGAPGANVLTF. The chain carries TRBV24-1 and TRBJ2-6; the match to TRBD1 covers 12 bases. The CDR3 is made up of 17 amino acids. V was clipped by 5 bases and J by 4 bases; unmatched bases: 5. Germline assignment: CDR1 KGHDR and CDR2 SFDVKD.

The genes are TRBV12-3 or TRBV12-4 and TRBJ1-1; perhaps TRBD1 as D (5 bases). V was clipped by 5 bases and J by 8 bases, with 18 bases between them. The CDR3 has 14 amino acids. The CDR3 sequence: CASSPLGGAAEAFF. DNA for the CDR3: TGTGCCAGCAGTCCCCTAGGAGGGGCCGCCGAAGCTTTCTTT.

The chain couples TRBV7-3 to TRBJ1-2; D remains unclear. The length of the CDR3 is 13 residues. Germline V gene sequence: CDR1 SGHTA, CDR2 FQGTGA. Trimming cost V 5 bases and J 8 bases, with 15 bases left between them. The CDR3 here is CASSPSVVGGYTF. The CDR3, as DNA: TGTGCCAGCAGCCCCTCCGTAGTAGGCGGCTACACCTTC.

This clonotype came up a few times. The V call is TRBV7-2, the J call TRBJ2-5, with 15 bases lining up with TRBD2. Germline assignment: CDR1 SGHTA and CDR2 FQGNSA. The junction had 8 bases not matched to a gene; V was cut back by 7 bases and J by 5 bases. The CDR3 contains 16 residues. The DNA for the CDR3 is TGTGCCAGCAACTCAGGACTAGCGGGAGGGTGGGAGACCCAGTACTTC. Protein: CASNSGLAGGWETQYF.

The chain joins TRBV2 to TRBJ1-5; D is uncertain. Germline-derived CDR1 and CDR2 are SNHLY and FYNNEI. The CDR3 totals 15 residues. Between the trimmed V and J ends, which lost 6 bases and 2 bases, there was a span of 14 bases. The chain's CDR3 is CASSSGESGNQPQHF. In DNA form, the CDR3 reads TGTGCCAGCAGCTCTGGGGAATCGGGCAATCAGCCCCAGCATTTT. The full variable domain, its missing parts supplied by reference TRBV2 and TRBJ1-5, is EPEVTQTPSHQVTQMGQEVILRCVPISNHLYFYWYRQILGQKVEFLVSFYNNEISEKSEIFDDQFSVERPDGSNFTLKIRSTKLEDSAMYFCASSSGESGNQPQHFGDGTRLSIL.

This clonotype has ten or more counts. V usage is TRBV7-2 and J usage is TRBJ2-2; possibly TRBD1 for D (5 bases). The germline gives CDR1 SGHTA, CDR2 FQGNSA. The ends were cut back, 2 bases at V and 6 bases at J, with 16 bases in the middle. The CDR3 covers 16 residues. CDR3 protein: CASSLKRWGLAGELFF. For the CDR3, the DNA is TGTGCCAGCAGCTTAAAGCGTTGGGGCCTCGCCGGGGAGCTGTTTTTT.

This clonotype was seen more than once but under ten times. The genes are TRBV27 and TRBJ2-7; TRBD2 agrees at 7 bases. The CDR3 runs to 17 residues. The germline V gene has CDR1 MNHEY and CDR2 SMNVEV (reference sequence). V trimming: 9 bases; J trimming: 4 bases; junction bases outside the gene matches: 21. This chain's CDR3 is CASSYGTTRTSPYEQYF. As DNA, the CDR3 is TGTGCCAGTAGCTACGGGACCACTCGGACTAGTCCTTACGAGCAGTACTTC.

The chain carries TRBV13 and TRBJ1-2; a possible D gene is TRBD1 (5 bases). The CDR3 sequence is 15 residues long. CDR1 is PRHDT and CDR2 is FYEKMQ in the germline V gene (reference sequence). V was cut by 0 bases and J by 6 bases, with 14 bases left in between. The CDR3, as DNA: TGTGCCAGCAGCTTAGGTACGGGGGTTCAAGATGGCTACACCTTC. It is translated as CASSLGTGVQDGYTF.